A selection of T cell receptor beta chains follows, all from one sample in a study of graft-versus-host responses after intestinal transplantation. Assay used: immunoSEQ multiplex PCR; TCRdb lists only in-frame clones, some missing. The repertoire holds 70,000 to 95,000 clones, with approximately 95% as singletons. These TCRs' antigens remain unknown. This material consisted of unstimulated CD8+ T cells sorted from spleen or lymph node cells, taken before transplant. The receptors here all came from a human donor who was the organ donor for an intestinal transplant. Each CDR3 is given with its conserved first and last residue. D genes are given only for firm matches. Where a row states a size, it is once, few, many or the class of an expanded clone; other rows omit it.

J gene: TRBJ2-7; V gene: TRBV5-6; D gene: .; clone size: .; CDR3 DNA: TGTGCCAGCAGCCCGGGAGTGGACGGATACGAGCAGTACTTC; CDR3 protein: CASSPGVDGYEQYF
J gene: TRBJ2-1; V gene: TRBV4-2; D gene: .; clone size: .; CDR3 DNA: TGTGCCAGCAGCCAGGGGCCTGGAGCCAATGAGCAGTTCTTC; CDR3 protein: CASSQGPGANEQFF
J gene: TRBJ2-3; V gene: TRBV7-6; D gene: .; clone size: .; CDR3 DNA: TGTGCCAGCAGCCCATACTACACAGATACGCAGTATTTT; CDR3 protein: CASSPYYTDTQYF
J gene: TRBJ1-4; V gene: TRBV7-2; D gene: .; clone size: .; CDR3 DNA: TGTGCCAGCAGCTTCGGAAGAGGAGGGGAAAAACTGTTTTTT; CDR3 protein: CASSFGRGGEKLFF
J gene: TRBJ2-7; V gene: TRBV2; D gene: .; clone size: few; CDR3 DNA: TGTGCCAGCAAGGCAGGGTCAGCCTACGAGCAGTACTTC; CDR3 protein: CASKAGSAYEQYF
J gene: TRBJ2-1; V gene: TRBV19; D gene: TRBD2; clone size: .; CDR3 DNA: TGTGCCAGTAGTGAAGCGGGAAGCTCCTACAATGAGCAGTTCTTC; CDR3 protein: CASSEAGSSYNEQFF
J gene: TRBJ2-7; V gene: TRBV6-6; D gene: TRBD2; clone size: .; CDR3 DNA: TGTGCCAGCAGTTACCCCCGGACTAGCGGGAGTGGGGAGCAGTACTTC; CDR3 protein: CASSYPRTSGSGEQYF
J gene: TRBJ2-1; V gene: TRBV7-9; D gene: TRBD1; clone size: once; CDR3 DNA: TGTGCCAGCAGCCCTTGGGACAGGGTCAGCAATGAGCAGTTCTTC; CDR3 protein: CASSPWDRVSNEQFF
J gene: TRBJ2-1; V gene: TRBV7-2; D gene: TRBD2; clone size: .; CDR3 DNA: TGTGCCAGCAGCTTAGATCGGGAGGCGGGAGGTCCTTACAATGAGCAGTTCTTC; CDR3 protein: CASSLDREAGGPYNEQFF
J gene: TRBJ2-7; V gene: TRBV7-9; D gene: .; clone size: once; CDR3 DNA: TGTGCCAGCAGCCCCCGGACCAGGGACTACGAGCAGTACTTC; CDR3 protein: CASSPRTRDYEQYF
J gene: TRBJ2-2; V gene: TRBV7-2; D gene: TRBD1; clone size: once; CDR3 DNA: TGTGCCAGCAGCGCCCGGGGACAGACGGTTACCGGGGAGCTGTTTTTT; CDR3 protein: CASSARGQTVTGELFF
J gene: TRBJ2-7; V gene: TRBV29-1; D gene: TRBD1; clone size: .; CDR3 DNA: TGCAGCGTTGAAGGGGACAGTTACGAGCAGTACTTC; CDR3 protein: CSVEGDSYEQYF
J gene: TRBJ2-7; V gene: TRBV13; D gene: .; clone size: .; CDR3 DNA: TGTGCCAGCAGCAAAGCGGGCGAGCAGTACTTC; CDR3 protein: CASSKAGEQYF
J gene: TRBJ2-5; V gene: TRBV29-1; D gene: TRBD1; clone size: .; CDR3 DNA: TGCAGCTTCTGGGGGGACAGGGGTCACCAAGAGACCCAGTACTTC; CDR3 protein: CSFWGDRGHQETQYF
J gene: TRBJ2-1; V gene: TRBV6-1; D gene: TRBD1; clone size: .; CDR3 DNA: TGTGCCGGAAGGACAGGCTCCTACAATGAGCAGTTCTTC; CDR3 protein: CAGRTGSYNEQFF
J gene: TRBJ1-4; V gene: TRBV11-3; D gene: .; clone size: once; CDR3 DNA: TGTGCCAGCAGATTACGGACAGATGGGTATGAAAAACTGTTTTTT; CDR3 protein: CASRLRTDGYEKLFF
J gene: TRBJ2-7; V gene: TRBV28; D gene: TRBD2; clone size: .; CDR3 DNA: TGTGCCACCAGGTACGGGAGGGCCCCGCCCTACGAGCAGTACTTC; CDR3 protein: CATRYGRAPPYEQYF
J gene: TRBJ2-1; V gene: TRBV19; D gene: .; clone size: .; CDR3 DNA: TGTGCCAGTGGTCCCGGGAGTTCGGTAAATGAGCAGTTCTTC; CDR3 protein: CASGPGSSVNEQFF
J gene: TRBJ1-4; V gene: TRBV15; D gene: .; clone size: once; CDR3 DNA: TGTGCCACCAGCTCCCAGTGGCGGGTCCCGAATGAAAAACTGTTTTTT; CDR3 protein: CATSSQWRVPNEKLFF
J gene: TRBJ2-1; V gene: TRBV6-5; D gene: TRBD1; clone size: .; CDR3 DNA: TGTGCCAGCAGTGCGGGACAGGGGGTCAATGAGCAGTTCTTC; CDR3 protein: CASSAGQGVNEQFF
J gene: TRBJ2-7; V gene: TRBV28; D gene: TRBD2; clone size: .; CDR3 DNA: TGTGCCAGCAGTTTATTAGCGGGAGGCTACGAGCAGTACTTC; CDR3 protein: CASSLLAGGYEQYF
J gene: TRBJ1-2; V gene: TRBV5-1; D gene: .; clone size: .; CDR3 DNA: TGCGCCAGCAGCCCAGACTCCTATGGCTACACCTTC; CDR3 protein: CASSPDSYGYTF
J gene: TRBJ1-2; V gene: TRBV10-1; D gene: .; clone size: .; CDR3 DNA: TGCGCCAGCAGTCCTAAAAGGACAGTTTCTAACTATGGCTACACCTTC; CDR3 protein: CASSPKRTVSNYGYTF
J gene: TRBJ2-2; V gene: TRBV28; D gene: TRBD2; clone size: .; CDR3 DNA: TGTGCCAGCAGTTTTCTTCGGGGGGGCGGGGAGCTGTTTTTT; CDR3 protein: CASSFLRGGGELFF